These T cell receptor beta chains were read from a single sample in a study of OX40 agonist ivuxolimab in advanced cancers. Sequencing used immunoSEQ multiplex PCR; TCRdb keeps in-frame clones, though not all of them. Here the sample spans around 46,000 clones, approximately 71% being singletons. The source was CD4+ or CD8+ T cells sorted from blood, collected in a trial of the OX40 agonist ivuxolimab. The receptors were sampled from an adult with an advanced solid tumor such as melanoma, head and neck, liver or kidney cancer. Each CDR3 is given with its conserved first and last residue. A D gene is named only where the DNA matches it firmly. Size values are once, few and many counts, or a class for expanded clones, and some rows have none.

>TRBV28|TRBJ1-6|NA|NA
CASSLLPGPGNSPLHF
TGTGCCAGCAGCCTCCTTCCGGGACCGGGTAATTCACCCCTCCACTTT
>TRBV7-8|TRBJ2-7|NA|NA
CASSLRGGPGQAYEQYF
TGTGCCAGCAGCTTAAGGGGGGGGCCGGGACAGGCCTACGAGCAGTACTTC
>TRBV2|TRBJ2-7|NA|NA
CASSEMWALTTLNGF
TGTGCCAGCAGTGAAATGTGGGCACTCACTACCCTCAACGGCTTC
>TRBV28|TRBJ1-1|NA|NA
CASSLVDLVMNTEAFF
TGTGCCAGCAGTTTAGTGGACTTAGTCATGAACACTGAAGCTTTCTTT
>TRBV29-1|TRBJ1-3|NA|NA
CSVGGGGSSGNTIYF
TGCAGCGTGGGAGGCGGTGGGAGCTCTGGAAACACCATATATTTT
>TRBV27|TRBJ2-3|NA|NA
CASSLPPFTDTQYF
TGTGCCAGCAGTTTACCCCCATTCACAGATACGCAGTATTTT
>TRBV6-1|TRBJ2-7|once|TRBD2
CASSETSGYEQYF
TGTGCCAGCAGTGAGACTAGCGGGTACGAGCAGTACTTC
>TRBV10-3|TRBJ2-5|NA|TRBD1
CAIKGQGEETQYF
TGTGCCATCAAGGGACAGGGGGAAGAGACCCAGTACTTC
>TRBV28|TRBJ2-1|NA|TRBD1
CASSSSGTASTQFF
TGTGCCAGCAGTTCCTCCGGGACAGCCTCCACCCAGTTCTTC
>TRBV4-2|TRBJ2-7|NA|NA
CASSQDHGQFTHQYF
TGTGCCAGCAGCCAAGATCACGGACAGTTTACGCATCAGTACTTC
>TRBV5-6|TRBJ1-1|NA|NA
CASSLGGAVRNTEAFF
TGTGCCAGCAGCTTGGGGGGGGCCGTAAGGAACACTGAAGCTTTCTTT
>TRBV5-1|TRBJ2-7|NA|NA
CASSSRSGYEQYF
TGCGCCAGCAGCTCCCGCAGCGGCTACGAGCAGTACTTC
>TRBV7-9|TRBJ1-2|NA|NA
CASSPTGSSSGYTF
TGTGCCAGCAGCCCAACAGGGAGTTCGTCCGGCTACACCTTC
>TRBV28|TRBJ1-3|NA|TRBD1
CASSIRQGRTGNTIYF
TGTGCCAGCAGTATTCGACAGGGACGAACTGGAAACACCATATATTTT
>TRBV6-1|TRBJ2-3|once|TRBD2
CARPGGGLADTQYF
TGTGCCAGACCGGGAGGTGGTTTGGCAGATACGCAGTATTTT
>TRBV4-1|TRBJ1-2|few|TRBD1
CASSLAGTGRVRDYGYTF
TGCGCCAGCAGCCTAGCCGGGACAGGGCGAGTAAGAGACTATGGCTACACCTTC
>TRBV28|TRBJ1-2|NA|NA
CASSPPPGKDYGYTF
TGTGCCAGCAGTCCACCCCCGGGCAAGGACTATGGCTACACCTTC
>TRBV9|TRBJ2-7|NA|NA
CASSVGANPLRDEQYF
TGTGCCAGCAGCGTAGGCGCGAACCCCCTAAGGGACGAGCAGTACTTC
>TRBV5-6|TRBJ1-2|NA|TRBD1
CASRKAGTGGSRGYTF
TGTGCCAGCAGGAAGGCCGGGACAGGGGGCTCGAGGGGCTACACCTTC
>TRBV28|TRBJ1-5|few|TRBD1
CASSWTGSQPQHF
TGTGCCAGCAGTTGGACAGGATCTCAGCCCCAGCATTTT
>TRBV7-9|TRBJ2-7|few|NA
CASSLGAGSYEQYF
TGTGCCAGCAGCTTAGGGGCAGGCTCCTACGAGCAGTACTTC
>TRBV5-4|TRBJ2-2|NA|NA
CASSLDWEGELFF
TGTGCCAGCAGCCTGGACTGGGAAGGGGAGCTGTTTTTT
>TRBV19|TRBJ1-1|NA|TRBD1
CASSISTGGKEAFF
TGTGCCAGTAGTATATCAACAGGGGGCAAGGAAGCTTTCTTT
>TRBV28|TRBJ1-6|NA|NA
CASLELTAGSRNSPLHF
TGTGCCAGCCTCGAGTTAACGGCAGGGTCTCGTAATTCACCCCTCCACTTT
>TRBV30|TRBJ2-5|NA|NA
CAWSSAMTGTQYF
TGTGCCTGGAGTTCGGCCATGACAGGGACCCAGTACTTC
>TRBV30|TRBJ2-7|few|TRBD2
CAWGSGLAGAYEQYF
TGTGCCTGGGGCTCCGGACTAGCGGGGGCCTACGAGCAGTACTTC
>TRBV7-6|TRBJ2-1|NA|TRBD2
CASSPLAGGPNEQFF
TGTGCCAGCAGCCCGCTAGCGGGAGGGCCCAATGAGCAGTTCTTC
>TRBV7-3|TRBJ2-1|NA|NA
CASSSPRSGGSYNEQFF
TGTGCCAGCAGCTCCCCGAGGAGCGGAGGCTCCTACAATGAGCAGTTCTTC
>TRBV6-1|TRBJ1-5|NA|TRBD1
CASRDSGQRNQPQHF
TGTGCCAGCAGGGACTCGGGACAGCGCAATCAGCCCCAGCATTTT